This T cell receptor beta chain derives from a study of T cell clones after liver transplantation (dated by TCRdb to the late 2010s). For the study in its entirety: Samples were obtained from ITN030ST, a randomized trial in which withdrawal of immunosuppression was attempted within 2 years of liver transplantation. Donor-reactive T cell clones were identified by TCRbeta sequencing following a pre-transplant mixed lymphocyte reaction and were subsequently tracked in post-transplant blood. Of the eight recipients, a few were HCV-positive, while the remaining recipients had been transplanted for non-autoimmune, non-viral indications. The study cohort included 8 liver transplant recipients, of whom 3 were classified as tolerant and 5 as non-tolerant. Tolerance was defined as complete withdrawal of immunosuppression for at least one year without a rise in liver enzymes beyond twice the upper limit of normal. As an antigen-independent comparator for donor-reactive sequences, third party-reactive TCRbeta sequences were also identified from pre-transplant MLRs. Until randomization at 12-24 months post-transplant, subjects were given standard immunosuppression, with no induction therapy. Blood samples were collected pre-transplant, pre-randomization before withdrawal, and post-randomization after either complete withdrawal or failed withdrawal. What the research found in general, with its limitations: Circulating donor-reactive CD4 TCRbeta sequences fell significantly post-transplant in most of the 8 subjects, irrespective of tolerance or HCV status. Without allograft tissue specimens, donor-reactive T cells may have migrated into the graft rather than being deleted. The decline in donor-reactive sequences exceeded the decline in third party-reactive sequences, suggesting partial antigen-specific deletion that was unrelated to withdrawal success. Conclusions were preliminary, limited by small, heterogeneous patient numbers and non-standardized post-transplant time points. After accounting for repertoire turnover, donor-reactive detection was significantly reduced in 7 of 8 subjects for CD4 and 8 of 8 for CD8. Low numbers of available donor cells limited the measurable donor-reactive repertoire in a couple of subjects.

To note about this clone: Its target antigen remains unknown. Base qualities are not recorded, but no much larger clone differs from it by a single base.

Thawed unstimulated PBMCs were stained for CD3, CD4 and CD8 and FACS-sorted into CD3+CD4+ and CD3+CD8+ populations. Randomization to immunosuppression withdrawal applied to every one of the 8 studied subjects. Genomic DNA was isolated with the Qiagen DNeasy Blood and Tissue Kit. High-throughput TCRbeta CDR3 sequencing of frozen genomic DNA was performed by immunoSEQ, including PCR amplification, mapping, bias correction and internal controls. The study's processing was this. Productive rearrangements were retained, and unique TCRbeta sequences were defined by the CDR3 nucleotide sequence together with the V and J gene. Donor-reactive sequences required at least 5-fold expansion in CFSE-low cells versus unstimulated pre-transplant cells and at least 0.01% frequency. Minimum frequency thresholds were set for each subject on the basis of the unstimulated sample with the lowest template count, so that a detection power of at least 90% was ensured. Jensen-Shannon divergence between the top 1000 TCRbeta sequences post- versus pre-transplant served as the measure of repertoire turnover. Changes in detection of donor-reactive sequences were tested with two-sided Fisher's exact tests. TCRdb holds this immuneACCESS table with in-frame rearrangements only. Some clones are missing; in checked studies, unresolved V genes explain under half, and the rest has no known cause. The V and J calls and clone size come from that table; D and trimming were worked out from the DNA. Recorded for this sample are approximately 55,000 clones; over 65% of them occurred a single time. More than 9% of the sample rests with the top ten.

This specimen consisted of CD4+ T cells from blood, obtained 54 months after liver transplant. This clonotype was sampled from a human patient who received a liver transplant. After a transplant, some T cells may have been passed on by the graft donor.

The DNA sequence follows: TGTGCCAGCAGTTCTCCGGGAGCAGACAATGAGCAGTTCTTC. It encodes CASSSPGADNEQFF. The chain is made from TRBV2 and TRBJ2-1; a tentative D call is TRBD2 (6 bases match). The trim is 5 bases for V and 5 bases for J, with a gap of 13 bases between the germline ends. Sequences SNHLY (CDR1) and FYNNEI (CDR2) are obtained from the germline V gene. The CDR3 measures 14 amino acids from cysteine to phenylalanine. The entry retains the CDR3 DNA only, 42 bases that are in frame from base 1.